The present T cell receptor beta chain was sequenced within a study of response to subunit inactivated influenza vaccine. MiXCR was run by TCRdb on the RT-PCR reads, yielding one entry per CDR3 protein. Of fewer than 650,000 distinct CDR3 sequences listed, under 15% are singletons. This clonotype was counted a few times. Antigen unknown. Study-level points and caveats: Authors proposed each seasonal influenza vaccination draws in few new T cells.

Germline V CDR1 and CDR2: DFQATT, SNEGSKA (reference sequence). V trimming: 0 bases; J trimming: 9 bases; junction bases outside the gene matches: 2. CDR3 length: 13 residues. Sequencing was performed on PBMCs from blood, taken roughly 6 weeks after vaccination. This TCR derives from a man in his forties or fifties who received an inactivated influenza vaccine. The chain uses TRBV20-1 and TRBJ2-1, with 10 bases that match TRBD1. The CDR3 region is CSARETGGAEQFF. The CDR3 region has the DNA TGCAGTGCTAGAGAGACAGGGGGCGCTGAGCAGTTCTTC.